Reported below is one T cell receptor (beta chain). This clone was found a few times. Its antigen is still unknown. No much larger clone exists at a distance of one base, and base qualities are not known. These data come from a study of blood T cell repertoires in COVID-19 (dated by TCRdb to 2019 to 2021). Looking at the study overall: Samples from collaborators originated in the United States, Italy and Spain and spanned both the acute and convalescent phases of COVID-19. The prospective study material was composed of cDNA or gDNA derived from T cells, B-cell-depleted T cells, or PBMCs. The dataset comprised deeply sampled blood TCRbeta repertoires from subjects exposed to, actively infected with, or recovered from COVID-19. A freely available public database, intended as a resource for researchers studying the immune response to SARS-CoV-2, is where the repertoires were released. Samples were obtained from the ongoing ImmuneRACE study (first 160 participants) and from 1,200 or so subjects provided by 6 global collaborators. A de-identified subject ID, COVID-19 status, age in years and sex were almost always included in the sample metadata. Where HLA class I and class II types were available, the types were taken from metadata supplied by the sample provider, not from assay-based typing.

TCRbeta CDR3 regions were amplified from genomic DNA using the immunoSEQ Assay, a bias-controlled multiplex PCR. From the authors' description of their analysis: Within the assay, amplification of reference gene primers was used to estimate how many nucleated cells each sample contained. Sequence reads were collapsed and filtered to measure the absolute abundance of every unique TCRbeta CDR3 rearrangement. For each sample, productive Simpson clonality was calculated as the square root of Simpson's diversity index over productive rearrangements. TCRdb's version of the immuneACCESS table is confined to in-frame rearrangements and falls short of the full clone set. An unresolved V gene accounts for under half of the shortfall where checked; the remainder is of unknown origin. V, J and clone size derive from that table, while D and trimming were established from the DNA sequence. In this sample the table shows 130,000 to 150,000 clones, 84% of which occur a single time. Clones ranked in the top ten supply roughly 5.5% of the sample.

Points the paper makes about the study in general: The amount of clinical and demographic metadata varied by source and participant and was provided uncurated.

V loses 5 bases, J loses 6 bases, and the germline ends lie 5 bases apart. The cysteine opens and the phenylalanine closes a CDR3 of 11 amino acids. Only the CDR3 DNA is retained, 33 bases long and in frame from the first base. CDR1 is given as SNHLY and CDR2 as FYNNEI, both from the germline V gene. In the prospective study, participants were about 18 to 95 years old, resided in about 25 geographic areas of the United States, and were enrolled through a virtual design. To assign participants to cohorts, the prospective study relied on clinical history that participants themselves reported in a screening survey and a study questionnaire. A participant counted as exposed if, within 2 weeks of entering the study, that participant had been in contact with someone who had a PCR-confirmed or clinician-diagnosed COVID-19 case. In the prospective study, mobile phlebotomists collected whole blood, serum and a nasopharyngeal or oropharyngeal swab from each participant. Over an approximately two-month period, participants in the prospective study had the option of providing additional blood draws and questionnaires. Blood samples from the prospective study were shipped frozen or at room temperature prior to DNA extraction.

The TCR sequence derives from a woman aged 45-65 years who had been exposed to COVID-19. The V and J segments used are TRBV2 and TRBJ2-1; the D segment cannot be called with confidence. Source material: PBMCs or T cells enriched from blood (not recorded which). The sequenced DNA: TGTGCCAGCAGTATCCGCAATGAGCAGTTCTTC. It translates as CASSIRNEQFF.